This is a list of T cell receptor beta chains from one sample in a study of beta chain features in type 1 diabetes. Profiling relied on immunoSEQ multiplex PCR, and the TCRdb table lists in-frame clones only, not all of them. Among over 150,000 clones listed, 10% to 15% were seen once. Sequenced material: central memory CD4+ T cells from blood. Receptors were obtained from a woman younger than 30 in good health. Both conserved end residues are part of each CDR3. Each record gives: D gene, clone size, J gene, V gene, CDR3 DNA, CDR3 protein. D genes are given only for firm matches. Only some rows state a clone size, as once, few, many or a class for expanded clones.

TRBD2 | NA | TRBJ2-1 | TRBV19 | TGTGCCAGTAGTAAACGGACTAGCCCGCGCAATGAGCAGTTCTTC | CASSKRTSPRNEQFF
TRBD2 | few | TRBJ2-3 | TRBV7-2 | TGTGCCAGCCACCAGCTGCTAGCGGCCACAGATACGCAGTATTTT | CASHQLLAATDTQYF
NA | NA | TRBJ1-2 | TRBV30 | TGTGCCTGGAGTGTACAGGGAAGTAGCTACACCTTC | CAWSVQGSSYTF
NA | few | TRBJ1-1 | TRBV10-3 | TGTGCCATCACTCAGGGAAGGAATGAAGCTTTCTTT | CAITQGRNEAFF
TRBD2 | few | TRBJ2-7 | TRBV15 | TGTGCCACCAGCAGAGCTCTAGCGGGAGGGTCCTACGAGCAGTACTTC | CATSRALAGGSYEQYF
NA | few | TRBJ2-5 | TRBV2 | TGTGCCAGCAAGGGGGAAGAGACCCAGTACTTC | CASKGEETQYF
NA | few | TRBJ1-2 | TRBV18 | TGTGCCAGCTCGACCTCAGGGCCTGGCTACACCTTC | CASSTSGPGYTF
NA | NA | TRBJ1-5 | TRBV15 | TGTGCCACCAGCAGAGATAATGGGGGGCAGCCCCAGCATTTT | CATSRDNGGQPQHF
NA | NA | TRBJ2-1 | TRBV14 | TGTGCCAGCAGCCGAGGTACTAGGTTGAACACCGATGAGCAGTTCTTC | CASSRGTRLNTDEQFF
TRBD1 | NA | TRBJ2-5 | TRBV28 | TGTGCCAGCAGTCCGGGACAGCGAACGGAGACCCAGTACTTC | CASSPGQRTETQYF
NA | NA | TRBJ1-1 | TRBV7-3 | TGTGCCAGCAGCCCTCAGGGGATTGGGACTGAAGCTTTCTTT | CASSPQGIGTEAFF
NA | NA | TRBJ2-1 | TRBV20-1 | TGCAGTGCTAGTGGGCCGAATGAGCAGTTCTTC | CSASGPNEQFF
TRBD1 | few | TRBJ2-2 | TRBV7-9 | TGTGCCAGCAGCGGACCGGGACAGTACACCGGGGAGCTGTTTTTT | CASSGPGQYTGELFF